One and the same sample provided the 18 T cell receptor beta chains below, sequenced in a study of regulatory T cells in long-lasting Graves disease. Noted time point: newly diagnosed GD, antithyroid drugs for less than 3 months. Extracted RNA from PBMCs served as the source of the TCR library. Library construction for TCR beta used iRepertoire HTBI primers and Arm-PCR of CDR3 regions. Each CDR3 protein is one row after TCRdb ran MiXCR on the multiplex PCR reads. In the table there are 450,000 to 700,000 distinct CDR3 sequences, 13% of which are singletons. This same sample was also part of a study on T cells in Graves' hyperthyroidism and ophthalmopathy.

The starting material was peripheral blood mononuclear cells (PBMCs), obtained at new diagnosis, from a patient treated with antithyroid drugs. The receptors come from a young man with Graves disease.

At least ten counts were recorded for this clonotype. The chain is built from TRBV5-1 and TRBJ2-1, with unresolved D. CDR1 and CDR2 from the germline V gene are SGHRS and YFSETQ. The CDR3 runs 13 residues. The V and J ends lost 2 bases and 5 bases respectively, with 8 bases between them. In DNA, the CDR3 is TGCGCCAGCAGCTTAGGAGACAACAATGAGCAGTTCTTC. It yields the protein CASSLGDNNEQFF.

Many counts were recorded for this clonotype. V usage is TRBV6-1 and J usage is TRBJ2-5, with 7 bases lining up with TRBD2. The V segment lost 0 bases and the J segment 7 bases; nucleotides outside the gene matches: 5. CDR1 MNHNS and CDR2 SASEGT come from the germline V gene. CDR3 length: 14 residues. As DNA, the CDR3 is TGTGCCAGCAGTGAAGCGCTGGGGGGGGGGACCCAGTACTTC. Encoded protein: CASSEALGGGTQYF.

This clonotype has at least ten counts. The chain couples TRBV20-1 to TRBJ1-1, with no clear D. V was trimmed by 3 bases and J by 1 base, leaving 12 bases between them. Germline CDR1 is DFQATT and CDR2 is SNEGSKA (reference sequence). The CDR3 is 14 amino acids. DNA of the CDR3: TGCAGTGCTAGGAGTTTGGCAGAGAACACTGAAGCTTTCTTT. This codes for CSARSLAENTEAFF.

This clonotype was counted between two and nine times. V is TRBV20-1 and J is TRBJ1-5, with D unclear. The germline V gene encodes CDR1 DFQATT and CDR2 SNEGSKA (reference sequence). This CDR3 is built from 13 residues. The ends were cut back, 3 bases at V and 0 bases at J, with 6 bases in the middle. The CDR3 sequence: CSARAISNQPQHF. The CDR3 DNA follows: TGCAGTGCTAGGGCCATTAGCAATCAGCCCCAGCATTTT.

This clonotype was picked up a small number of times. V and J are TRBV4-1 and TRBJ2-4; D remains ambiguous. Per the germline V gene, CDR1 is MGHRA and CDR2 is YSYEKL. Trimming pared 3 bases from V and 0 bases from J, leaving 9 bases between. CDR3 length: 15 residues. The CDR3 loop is CASSQRALAKNIQYF. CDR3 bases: TGCGCCAGCAGCCAGCGAGCTCTAGCCAAAAACATTCAGTACTTC.

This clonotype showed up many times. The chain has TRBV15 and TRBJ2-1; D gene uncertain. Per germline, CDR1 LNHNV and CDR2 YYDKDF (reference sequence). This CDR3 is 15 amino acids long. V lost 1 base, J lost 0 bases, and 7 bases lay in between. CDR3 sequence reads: CATSRGTSSYNEQFF. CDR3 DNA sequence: TGTGCCACCAGCAGAGGCACCAGCTCCTACAATGAGCAGTTCTTC.

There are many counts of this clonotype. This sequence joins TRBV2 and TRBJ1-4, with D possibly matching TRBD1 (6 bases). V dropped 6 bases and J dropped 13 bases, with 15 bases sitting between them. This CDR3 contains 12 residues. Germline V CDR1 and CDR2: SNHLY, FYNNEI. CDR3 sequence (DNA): TGTGCCAGCAGAAAAAACGGGGGGGCACTGTTTTTT. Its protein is CASRKNGGALFF.

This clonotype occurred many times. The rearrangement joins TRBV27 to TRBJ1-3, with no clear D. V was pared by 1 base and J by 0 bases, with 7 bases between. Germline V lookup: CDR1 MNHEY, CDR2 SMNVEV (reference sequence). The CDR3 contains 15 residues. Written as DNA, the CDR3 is TGTGCCAGCAGTTTATACCGGAGCTCTGGAAACACCATATATTTT. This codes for CASSLYRSSGNTIYF.

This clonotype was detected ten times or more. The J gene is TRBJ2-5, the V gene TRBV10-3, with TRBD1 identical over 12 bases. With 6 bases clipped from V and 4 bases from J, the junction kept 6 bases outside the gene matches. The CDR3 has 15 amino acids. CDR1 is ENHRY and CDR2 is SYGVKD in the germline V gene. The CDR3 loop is CAIRPGQGAGETQYF. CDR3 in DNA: TGTGCCATCAGACCGGGACAGGGGGCCGGAGAGACCCAGTACTTC.

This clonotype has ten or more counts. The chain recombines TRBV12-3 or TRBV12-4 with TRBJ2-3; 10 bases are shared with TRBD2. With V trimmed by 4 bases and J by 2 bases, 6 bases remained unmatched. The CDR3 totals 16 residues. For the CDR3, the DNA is TGTGCCAGCAGTTATAGAGCGGGAGGGTCCACAGATACGCAGTATTTT. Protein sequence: CASSYRAGGSTDTQYF.

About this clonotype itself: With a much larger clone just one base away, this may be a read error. The CDR3 loop is CSARGRAGGYNEQLF. CDR3 coding DNA: TGCAGTGCTAGAGGAAGAGCGGGAGGGTACAATGAGCAGCTCTTC. The chain links TRBV20-1 to TRBJ2-1; 10 bases map to TRBD2. The CDR3 covers 15 residues. Per germline, CDR1 DFQATT and CDR2 SNEGSKA (reference sequence).

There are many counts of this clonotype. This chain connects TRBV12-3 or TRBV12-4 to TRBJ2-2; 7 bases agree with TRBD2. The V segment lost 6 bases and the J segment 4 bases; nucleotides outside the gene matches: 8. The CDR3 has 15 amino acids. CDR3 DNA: TGTGCCAGCAGCACCCCCCGGGAGGCCACCGGGGAGCTGTTTTTT. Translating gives CASSTPREATGELFF.

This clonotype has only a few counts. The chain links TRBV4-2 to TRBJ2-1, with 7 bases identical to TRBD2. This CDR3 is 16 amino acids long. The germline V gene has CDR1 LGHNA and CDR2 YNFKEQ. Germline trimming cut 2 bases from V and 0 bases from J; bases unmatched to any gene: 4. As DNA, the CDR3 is TGTGCCAGCAGCCAAAGGGGCGGGAGCTCCTACAATGAGCAGTTCTTC. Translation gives CASSQRGGSSYNEQFF.

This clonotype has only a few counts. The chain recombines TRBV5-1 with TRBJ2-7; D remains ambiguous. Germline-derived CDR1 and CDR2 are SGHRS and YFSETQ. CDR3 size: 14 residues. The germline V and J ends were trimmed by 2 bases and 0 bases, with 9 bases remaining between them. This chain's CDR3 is CASSFTGPSYEQYF. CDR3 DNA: TGCGCCAGCAGCTTCACGGGCCCCTCCTACGAGCAGTACTTC.

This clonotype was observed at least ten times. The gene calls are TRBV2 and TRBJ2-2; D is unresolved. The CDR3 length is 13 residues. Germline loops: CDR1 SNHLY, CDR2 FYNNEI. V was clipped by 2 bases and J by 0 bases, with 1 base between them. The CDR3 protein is CASSETNTGELFF. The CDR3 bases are TGTGCCAGCAGTGAAACGAACACCGGGGAGCTGTTTTTT.

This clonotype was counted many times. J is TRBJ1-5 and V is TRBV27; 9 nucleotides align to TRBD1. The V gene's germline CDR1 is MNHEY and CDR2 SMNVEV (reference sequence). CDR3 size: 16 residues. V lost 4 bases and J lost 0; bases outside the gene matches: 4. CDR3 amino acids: CASSWTGEFSNQPQHF. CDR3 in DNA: TGTGCCAGCAGTTGGACAGGGGAATTTAGCAATCAGCCCCAGCATTTT.

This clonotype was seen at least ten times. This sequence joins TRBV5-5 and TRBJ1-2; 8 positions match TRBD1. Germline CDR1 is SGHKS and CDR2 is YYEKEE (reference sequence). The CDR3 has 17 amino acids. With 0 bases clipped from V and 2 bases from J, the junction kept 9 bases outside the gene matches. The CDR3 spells CASSLVGTGFFNYGYTF. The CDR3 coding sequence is TGTGCCAGCAGCTTGGTGGGGACAGGTTTTTTCAACTATGGCTACACCTTC.

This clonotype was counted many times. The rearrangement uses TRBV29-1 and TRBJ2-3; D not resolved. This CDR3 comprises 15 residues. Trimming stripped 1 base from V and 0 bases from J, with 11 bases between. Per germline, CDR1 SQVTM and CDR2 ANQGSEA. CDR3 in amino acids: CSVEGGLTSTDTQYF. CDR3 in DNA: TGCAGCGTTGAAGGGGGATTGACTAGCACAGATACGCAGTATTTT.